This entry is about one T cell receptor beta chain. Its antigen is not known. This sample stems from a study of T cells expressing NK-cell markers. The CDR3 extends over 13 amino acids. Germline assignment: CDR1 SQVTM and CDR2 ANQGSEA. Study-wide points: A range of about 1.0-8% of CD8+ T cells consisted of dominant NKG2C+ clonotypes in several donors. In a handful of donors, dominant clonotypes made up about 28.3-65% of CD3+CD56-NKG2C+ cells. It remained uncertain whether the expanded NKG2C+ T cell clones were specific for HCMV antigens.

The authors generated TCR beta cDNA through 5'RACE template switching with UMIs. Using the 5' RACE reads, TCRdb records one entry per CDR3 protein without DNA. The table lists 550,000 to 600,000 distinct CDR3 sequences. J is TRBJ2-1 and V is TRBV29-1; TCRdb's assignment of TRBD1 cannot be checked, as there is no DNA. This clonotype originated in a young man in good health. Sequenced input: blood T cells: a sorted CD56 or NKG2C T cell subset, CD4+ or CD8+ T cells, or bulk PBMC T cells (not recorded which). The CDR3 sequence is CSAGQGTYNEQFF.